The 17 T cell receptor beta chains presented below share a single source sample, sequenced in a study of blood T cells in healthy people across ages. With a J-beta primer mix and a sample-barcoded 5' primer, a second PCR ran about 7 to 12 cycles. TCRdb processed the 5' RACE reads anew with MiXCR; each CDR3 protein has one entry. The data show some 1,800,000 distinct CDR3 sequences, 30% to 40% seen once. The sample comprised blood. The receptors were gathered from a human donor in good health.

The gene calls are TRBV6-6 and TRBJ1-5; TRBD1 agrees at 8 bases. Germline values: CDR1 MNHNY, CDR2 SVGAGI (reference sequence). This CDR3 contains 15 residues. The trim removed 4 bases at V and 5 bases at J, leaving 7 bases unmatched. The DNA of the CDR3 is TGTGCCAGCAGTTCGCCCGGACAGGGATATCAGCCCCAGCATTTT. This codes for CASSSPGQGYQPQHF.

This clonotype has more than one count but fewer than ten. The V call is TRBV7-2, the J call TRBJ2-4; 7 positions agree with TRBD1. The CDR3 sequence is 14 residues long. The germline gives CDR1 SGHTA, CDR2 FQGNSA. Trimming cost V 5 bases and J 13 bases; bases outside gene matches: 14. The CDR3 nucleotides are TGTGCCAGCAGCCCTAAGACAGGGCTGGGGGAGCAGTACTTC. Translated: CASSPKTGLGEQYF.

CDR3 region: CASSLGPGGLRETQYF. DNA of the CDR3: TGCGCCAGCAGCTTGGGACCAGGGGGCTTAAGAGAGACCCAGTACTTC. The V gene is TRBV5-1, the J gene TRBJ2-5; TRBD1 matches at 8 bases. From germline, CDR1 is SGHRS and CDR2 YFSETQ. The V gene end was trimmed by 0 bases and the J gene end by 4 bases; junction bases not matched to a gene: 8. This CDR3 spans 16 amino acids.

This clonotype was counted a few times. The CDR3 nucleotides read TGTGCCAGCAGTTCCGCCAGGGGGCTGGAGACCCAGTATTTT. It specifies CASSSARGLETQYF. This rearrangement joins TRBV6-2 or TRBV6-3 to TRBJ2-3; 8 bases are shared with TRBD1. Germline CDR1 and CDR2: MNHEY and SVGEGT. Trimming removed 4 bases from V and 12 bases from J; junction bases left unmatched: 12. This CDR3 is 14 amino acids long.

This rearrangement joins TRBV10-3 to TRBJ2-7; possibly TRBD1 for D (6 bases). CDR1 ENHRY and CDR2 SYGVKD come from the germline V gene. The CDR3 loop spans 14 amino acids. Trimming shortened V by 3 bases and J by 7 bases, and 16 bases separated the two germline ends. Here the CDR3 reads CAISESVSGEEQYF. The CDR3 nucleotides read TGTGCCATCAGTGAATCGGTCTCAGGGGAAGAGCAGTACTTC.

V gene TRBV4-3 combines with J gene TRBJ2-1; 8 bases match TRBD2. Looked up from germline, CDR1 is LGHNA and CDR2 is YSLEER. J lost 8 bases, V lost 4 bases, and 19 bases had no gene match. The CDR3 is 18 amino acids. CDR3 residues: CASSPGGSGVILDDEQFF. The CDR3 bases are TGCGCCAGCAGCCCCGGGGGTAGCGGGGTAATTCTCGACGATGAGCAGTTCTTC.

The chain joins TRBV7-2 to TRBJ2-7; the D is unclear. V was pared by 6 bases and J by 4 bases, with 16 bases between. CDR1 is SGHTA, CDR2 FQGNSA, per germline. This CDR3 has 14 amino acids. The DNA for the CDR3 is TGTGCCAGCAGGTCTACTGTAGGTAAATACGAGCAGTACTTC. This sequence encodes CASRSTVGKYEQYF.

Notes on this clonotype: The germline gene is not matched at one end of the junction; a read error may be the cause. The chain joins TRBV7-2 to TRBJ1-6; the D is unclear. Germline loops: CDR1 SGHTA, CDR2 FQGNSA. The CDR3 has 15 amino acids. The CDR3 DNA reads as TGTGTCAGCAGTCTCCAGGCCCCAGATAATTCACCCCTCCACTTT. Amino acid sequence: CVSSLQAPDNSPLHF.

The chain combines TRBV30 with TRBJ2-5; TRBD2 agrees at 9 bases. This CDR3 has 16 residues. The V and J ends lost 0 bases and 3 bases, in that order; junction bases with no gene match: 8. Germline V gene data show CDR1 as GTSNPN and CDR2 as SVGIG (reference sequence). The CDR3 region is CAWSVPGLAYKETQYF. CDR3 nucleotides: TGTGCCTGGAGTGTACCGGGACTAGCATATAAAGAGACCCAGTACTTC.

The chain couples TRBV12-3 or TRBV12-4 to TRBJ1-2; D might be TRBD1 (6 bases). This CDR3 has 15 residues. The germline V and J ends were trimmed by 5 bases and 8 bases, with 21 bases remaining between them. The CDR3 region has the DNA TGTGCCAGCAGTCCGCTTGGGGGGGGCCGAGCCGGCTACACCTTC. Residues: CASSPLGGGRAGYTF.

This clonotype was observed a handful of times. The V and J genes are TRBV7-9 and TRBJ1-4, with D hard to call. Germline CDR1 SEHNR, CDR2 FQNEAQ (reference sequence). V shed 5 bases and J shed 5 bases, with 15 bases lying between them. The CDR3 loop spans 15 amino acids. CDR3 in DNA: TGTGCCAGCAGCCCCCTCGGTCGAGGGAATGAAAAACTGTTTTTT. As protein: CASSPLGRGNEKLFF. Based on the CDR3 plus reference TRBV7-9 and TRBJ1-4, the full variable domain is DTGVSQNPRHKITKRGQNVTFRCDPISEHNRLYWYRQTLGQGPEFLTYFQNEAQLEKSRLLSDRFSAERPKGSFSTLEIQRTEQGDSAMYLCASSPLGRGNEKLFFGSGTQLSVL.

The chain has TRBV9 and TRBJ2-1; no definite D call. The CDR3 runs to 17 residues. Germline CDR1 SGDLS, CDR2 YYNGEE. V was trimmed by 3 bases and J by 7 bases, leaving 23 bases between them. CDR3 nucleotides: TGTGCCAGCAGCGCTCCACCTCCTAAGGTCATGGGTAATGAGCAGTTCTTC. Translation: CASSAPPPKVMGNEQFF.

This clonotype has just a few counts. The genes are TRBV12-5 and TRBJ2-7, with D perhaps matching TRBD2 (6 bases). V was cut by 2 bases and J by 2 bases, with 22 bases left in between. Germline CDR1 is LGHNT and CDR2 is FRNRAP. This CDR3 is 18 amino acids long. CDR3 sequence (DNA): TGTGCTAGTGGTTTGCCCTCATCCCGGGACTTCCGAGCCTACGAGCAGTACTTC. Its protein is CASGLPSSRDFRAYEQYF.

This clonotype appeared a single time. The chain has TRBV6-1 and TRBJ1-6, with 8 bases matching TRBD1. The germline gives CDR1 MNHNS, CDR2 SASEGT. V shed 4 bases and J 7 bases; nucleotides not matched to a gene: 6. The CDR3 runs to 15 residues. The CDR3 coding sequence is TGTGCCAGCAGTGTCACAGGGGGTGCAAATTCACCCCTCCACTTT. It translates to CASSVTGGANSPLHF.

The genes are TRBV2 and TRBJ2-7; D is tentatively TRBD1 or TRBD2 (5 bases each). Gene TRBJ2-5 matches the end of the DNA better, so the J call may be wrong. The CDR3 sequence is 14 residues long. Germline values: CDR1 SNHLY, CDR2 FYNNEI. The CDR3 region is CASGRWGNGETQYF. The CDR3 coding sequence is TGTGCCAGCGGTCGGTGGGGGAATGGGGAGACCCAGTACTTC.

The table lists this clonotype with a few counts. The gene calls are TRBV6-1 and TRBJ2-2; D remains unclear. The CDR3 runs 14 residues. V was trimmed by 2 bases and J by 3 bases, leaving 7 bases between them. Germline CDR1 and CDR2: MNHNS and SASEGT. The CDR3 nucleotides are TGTGCCAGCAGTGAACTCGATGACACCGGGGAGCTGTTTTTT. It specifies CASSELDDTGELFF.

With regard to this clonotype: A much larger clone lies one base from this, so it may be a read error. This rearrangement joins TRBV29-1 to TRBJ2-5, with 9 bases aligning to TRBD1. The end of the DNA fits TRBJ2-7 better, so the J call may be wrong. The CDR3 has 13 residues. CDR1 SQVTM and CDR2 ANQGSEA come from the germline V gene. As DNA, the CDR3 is TGCAGCGCTGATGTGGGACAGGGAGACGAGCAGTACTTC. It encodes CSADVGQGDEQYF.